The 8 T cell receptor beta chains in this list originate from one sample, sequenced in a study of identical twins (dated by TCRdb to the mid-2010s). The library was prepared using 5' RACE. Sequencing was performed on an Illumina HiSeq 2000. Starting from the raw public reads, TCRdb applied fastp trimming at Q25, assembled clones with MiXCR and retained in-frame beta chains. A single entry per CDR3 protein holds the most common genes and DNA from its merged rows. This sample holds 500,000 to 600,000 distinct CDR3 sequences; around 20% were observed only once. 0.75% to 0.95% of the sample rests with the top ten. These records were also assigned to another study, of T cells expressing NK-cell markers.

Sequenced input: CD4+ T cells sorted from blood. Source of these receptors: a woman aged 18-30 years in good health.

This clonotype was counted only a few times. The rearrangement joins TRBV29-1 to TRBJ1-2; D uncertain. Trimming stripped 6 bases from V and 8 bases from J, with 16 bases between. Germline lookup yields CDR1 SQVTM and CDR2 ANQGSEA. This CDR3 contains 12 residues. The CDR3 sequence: CSVGSHRKGYTF. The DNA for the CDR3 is TGCAGCGTCGGCAGTCATCGGAAGGGCTACACCTTC. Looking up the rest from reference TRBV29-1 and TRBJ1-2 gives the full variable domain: SAVISQKPSRDICQRGTSLTIQCQVDSQVTMMFWYRQQPGQSLTLIATANQGSEATYESGFVIDKFPISRPNLTFSTLTVSNMSPEDSSIYLCSVGSHRKGYTFGSGTRLTVV.

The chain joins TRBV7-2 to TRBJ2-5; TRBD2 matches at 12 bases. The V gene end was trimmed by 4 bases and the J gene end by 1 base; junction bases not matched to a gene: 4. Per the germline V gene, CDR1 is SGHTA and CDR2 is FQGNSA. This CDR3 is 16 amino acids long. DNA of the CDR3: TGTGCCAGCAGCTCGGGACTAGCGGGCAGCCAAGAGACCCAGTACTTC. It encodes CASSSGLAGSQETQYF.

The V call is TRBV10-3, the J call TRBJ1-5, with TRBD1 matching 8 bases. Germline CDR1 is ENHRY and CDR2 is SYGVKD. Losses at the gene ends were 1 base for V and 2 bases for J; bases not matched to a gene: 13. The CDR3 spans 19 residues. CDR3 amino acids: CAISEFGDRTYSGNQPQHF. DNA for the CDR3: TGTGCCATCAGTGAGTTTGGGGACAGGACCTATTCGGGCAATCAGCCCCAGCATTTT.

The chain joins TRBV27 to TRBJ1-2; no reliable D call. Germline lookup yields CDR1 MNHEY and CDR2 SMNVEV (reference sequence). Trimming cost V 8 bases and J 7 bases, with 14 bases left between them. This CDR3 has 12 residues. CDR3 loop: CASRERRGGYTF. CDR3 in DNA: TGTGCCAGCCGAGAGAGGCGGGGTGGCTACACCTTC.

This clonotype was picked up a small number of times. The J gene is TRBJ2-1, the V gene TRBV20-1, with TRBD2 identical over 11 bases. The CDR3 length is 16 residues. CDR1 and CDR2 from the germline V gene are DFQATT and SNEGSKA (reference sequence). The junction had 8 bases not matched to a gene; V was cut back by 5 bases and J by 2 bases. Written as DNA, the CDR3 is TGCAGTGCTGAACGAACTAGCGGGAGTACCTACAATGAGCAGTTCTTC. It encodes CSAERTSGSTYNEQFF.

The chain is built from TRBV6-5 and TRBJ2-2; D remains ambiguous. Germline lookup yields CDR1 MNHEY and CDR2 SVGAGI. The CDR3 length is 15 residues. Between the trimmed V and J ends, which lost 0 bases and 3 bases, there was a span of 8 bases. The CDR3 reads CASSYSQSHTGELFF. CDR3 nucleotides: TGTGCCAGCAGTTACTCACAGTCACACACCGGGGAGCTGTTTTTT.

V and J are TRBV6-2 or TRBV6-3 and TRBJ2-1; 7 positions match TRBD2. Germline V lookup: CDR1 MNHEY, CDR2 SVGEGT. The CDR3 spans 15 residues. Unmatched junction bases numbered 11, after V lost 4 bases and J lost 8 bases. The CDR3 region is CASSSRTRLSYEQFF. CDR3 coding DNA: TGTGCCAGCAGTTCACGGACTAGGCTGAGCTATGAGCAGTTCTTC.

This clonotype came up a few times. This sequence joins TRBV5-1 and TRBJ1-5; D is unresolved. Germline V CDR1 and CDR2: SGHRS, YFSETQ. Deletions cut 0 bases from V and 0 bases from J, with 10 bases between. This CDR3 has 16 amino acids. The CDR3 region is CASSLAGPNSNQPQHF. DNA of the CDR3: TGCGCCAGCAGCTTGGCGGGCCCGAATAGCAATCAGCCCCAGCATTTT.